This TCR beta chain emerged from a study of shared clonotypes between healthy human individuals. V lost 3 bases and J 0 bases, leaving 15 bases between the germline ends. The CDR3 length is 17 residues. TCRdb's table, derived via immunoSEQ multiplex PCR, lists solely in-frame clones and lacks some. The data contain about 750,000 clones, 85% to 95% of them singletons. CD45RO-negative, CCR7-selected cells formed the naive CD8 fraction, which excluded terminally differentiated effector memory CD45RA+ cells. The chain joins TRBV23-1 to TRBJ2-1, with unresolved D. TRBV23-1 is labeled an ORF, and its function is uncertain. This clonotype originated in a man aged 25-45 years in good health. Sequences were obtained from naive CD8+ T cells sorted from blood. This CDR3 is CASSHYLDGCSYNEQFF. CDR3 nucleotides: TGCGCCAGCAGTCATTACCTGGACGGATGCTCCTACAATGAGCAGTTCTTC.